Below, 15 T cell receptor beta chains from the same sample are listed, as sequenced in a study of blood T cell repertoires in COVID-19. Sequencing was performed with immunoSEQ multiplex PCR; in TCRdb, only in-frame clones are kept and a portion is missing. The sample includes roughly 130,000 clones, 90% of them seen just once. Input material: peripheral blood. Every receptor here comes from a man in his forties or fifties with active COVID-19.

The chain couples TRBV4-2 to TRBJ2-5, with D tentatively TRBD2 (6 bases). Germline assignment: CDR1 LGHNA and CDR2 YNFKEQ. The CDR3 runs to 15 residues. Trimming removed 5 bases from V and 4 bases from J, with 17 bases in between. CDR3 protein: CASSTGGVLGETQYF. DNA for the CDR3: TGTGCCAGCAGCACCGGGGGAGTGTTGGGAGAGACCCAGTACTTC.

The V call is TRBV6-5, the J call TRBJ2-2; TRBD2 agrees at 10 bases. Looked up from germline, CDR1 is MNHEY and CDR2 is SVGAGI. With V trimmed by 10 bases and J by 1 base, 3 bases remained unmatched. The CDR3 loop spans 14 amino acids. CDR3 sequence: CATRLAGNTGELFF. The CDR3 region has the DNA TGTGCCACCAGACTAGCGGGGAACACCGGGGAGCTGTTTTTT.

The rearrangement joins TRBV9 to TRBJ1-4, with 9 positions matching TRBD1. J gave up 3 bases and V 4 bases, and 1 base lay outside the gene matches. CDR1 is SGDLS, CDR2 YYNGEE, per germline. This CDR3 contains 14 residues. CDR3 loop: CASSRTGANEKLFF. DNA for the CDR3: TGTGCCAGCAGCAGGACAGGGGCTAATGAAAAACTGTTTTTT. The full variable domain, with the rest looked up from reference TRBV9 and TRBJ1-4, is DSGVTQTPKHLITATGQRVTLRCSPRSGDLSVYWYQQSLDQGLQFLIQYYNGEERAKGNILERFSAQQFPDLHSELNLSSLELGDSALYFCASSRTGANEKLFFGSGTQLSVL.

The genes are TRBV11-3 and TRBJ1-1; TRBD1 matches 7 bases. Germline loops: CDR1 SGHNT, CDR2 YENEEA. With V trimmed by 6 bases and J by 3 bases, 10 bases remained unmatched. CDR3 length: 15 amino acids. The CDR3, as DNA: TGTGCCAGCAGACGACAGGGAACTTTGGACACTGAAGCTTTCTTT. Translating gives CASRRQGTLDTEAFF.

The genes are TRBV19 and TRBJ2-5, with D possibly matching TRBD1 (7 bases). Trimming shortened V by 3 bases and J by 5 bases, and 16 bases separated the two germline ends. CDR1 LNHDA and CDR2 SQIVND come from the germline V gene (reference sequence). The CDR3 covers 15 residues. CDR3 coding DNA: TGTGCCAGTAGTATTCAGGGGGGCCCATTCGAGACCCAGTACTTC. Amino acids: CASSIQGGPFETQYF.

Of note for this clone: In the same sample, other DNA sequences code for this CDR3. The chain uses TRBV5-1 and TRBJ2-5, with D uncertain. The CDR3 totals 13 residues. Germline V gives CDR1 SGHRS, CDR2 YFSETQ. The V end lost 4 bases, the J end lost 4 bases, and 11 bases lay between the germline ends. CDR3 region: CASSLGGGETQYF. CDR3 DNA: TGCGCCAGCAGCCTCGGCGGCGGAGAGACCCAGTACTTC.

This clone was picked up one time. V usage is TRBV19 and J usage is TRBJ1-3; 7 nucleotides match TRBD1. The CDR3 length is 13 residues. Germline CDR1 and CDR2: LNHDA and SQIVND (reference sequence). The CDR3 sequence: CGSRGLSGNTIYF. DNA for the CDR3: TGTGGCTCAAGGGGGCTCTCTGGAAACACCATATATTTT.

The chain uses TRBV27 and TRBJ2-3; the D is unclear. Germline assignment: CDR1 MNHEY and CDR2 SMNVEV (reference sequence). The CDR3 totals 12 residues. Trimming took off 7 bases at V and 4 bases at J, with 9 bases between the two ends. CDR3 in DNA: TGTGCCAGCAAGTCGCGATCAGATACGCAGTATTTT. The encoded protein is CASKSRSDTQYF.

This chain uses TRBV27 with TRBJ2-7, with 8 bases that match TRBD2. The CDR3 runs to 14 residues. The J segment lost 4 bases and the V segment lost 5 bases, leaving 7 bases of the junction unmatched. CDR1 and CDR2 from the germline V gene are MNHEY and SMNVEV (reference sequence). CDR3 protein: CASSPGLALYEQYF. CDR3 bases: TGTGCCAGCAGTCCCGGACTAGCACTGTACGAGCAGTACTTC.

This clone was found once. The chain has TRBV18 and TRBJ2-7, with D possibly matching TRBD2 (6 bases). V gave up 4 bases and J gave up 6 bases, with 19 bases separating them. Looked up from germline, CDR1 is KGHSH and CDR2 is LQKENI. The CDR3 is 15 residues long. CDR3 residues: CASSLQAGKAGEQYF. CDR3 sequence (DNA): TGTGCCAGCTCACTCCAGGCAGGCAAAGCGGGCGAGCAGTACTTC.

The rearrangement joins TRBV27 to TRBJ2-5; 9 bases align to TRBD2. This CDR3 region has 15 residues. V shed 3 bases, J shed 5 bases, and the junction held 7 bases outside the gene matches. Germline assignment: CDR1 MNHEY and CDR2 SMNVEV (reference sequence). CDR3 protein: CASSFQAGGPETQYF. The CDR3 DNA sequence: TGTGCCAGCAGTTTCCAGGCGGGGGGGCCGGAGACCCAGTACTTC.

V is TRBV5-1 and J is TRBJ2-3; 13 nucleotides agree with TRBD2. The germline CDR1 and CDR2 sequences are SGHRS and YFSETQ. V shed 3 bases and J 4 bases; nucleotides not matched to a gene: 11. This CDR3 region has 18 residues. CDR3 protein: CASSSTKTSGGAADTQYF. CDR3 coding DNA: TGCGCCAGCAGCTCGACCAAAACTAGCGGGGGGGCAGCAGATACGCAGTATTTT.

The V gene is TRBV11-2, the J gene TRBJ2-5, with 7 bases fitting TRBD1. J gave up 1 base and V 1 base, and 9 bases lay outside the gene matches. The CDR3 totals 17 residues. Germline V gene lookup returns CDR1 SGHAT and CDR2 FQNNGV. In DNA form, the CDR3 reads TGTGCCAGCAGCTTAGGCAGAGGGGGCTCCGTCCAAGAGACCCAGTACTTC. Translating it yields CASSLGRGGSVQETQYF.

The chain carries TRBV7-2 and TRBJ2-5; 8 bases agree with TRBD2. Germline V gives CDR1 SGHTA, CDR2 FQGNSA. Trimming cost V 5 bases and J 3 bases; bases outside gene matches: 5. The CDR3 extends over 14 amino acids. CDR3 bases: TGTGCCAGCAGCCCCAGGGGACTAGAAGAGACCCAGTACTTC. Translated: CASSPRGLEETQYF. The full variable domain, rest sourced from reference TRBV7-2 and TRBJ2-5, is GAGVSQSPSNKVTEKGKDVELRCDPISGHTALYWYRQSLGQGLEFLIYFQGNSAPDKSGLPSDRFSAERTGGSVSTLTIQRTQQEDSAVYLCASSPRGLEETQYFGPGTRLLVL.

This rearrangement joins TRBV6-6 to TRBJ2-1; tentative D call: TRBD2 (6 bases). Per germline, CDR1 MNHNY and CDR2 SVGAGI (reference sequence). This CDR3 region has 16 residues. V lost 0 bases to trimming and J lost 6 bases, with 15 bases between them. CDR3 amino acids: CASSYSSGVGLNEQFF. The CDR3 nucleotides are TGTGCCAGCAGTTACTCGTCGGGAGTAGGCCTCAATGAGCAGTTCTTC.